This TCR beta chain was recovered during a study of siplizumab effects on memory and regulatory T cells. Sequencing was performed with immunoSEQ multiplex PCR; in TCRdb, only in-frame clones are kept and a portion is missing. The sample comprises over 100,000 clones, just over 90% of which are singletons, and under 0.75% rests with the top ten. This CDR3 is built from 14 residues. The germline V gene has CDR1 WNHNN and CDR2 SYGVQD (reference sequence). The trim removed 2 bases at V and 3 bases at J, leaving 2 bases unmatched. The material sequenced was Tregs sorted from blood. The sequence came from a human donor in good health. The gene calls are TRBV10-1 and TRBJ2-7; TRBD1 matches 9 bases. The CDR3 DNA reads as TGCGCCAGCAGTGAGGGGACAGGGATCTACGAGCAGTACTTC. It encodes CASSEGTGIYEQYF.